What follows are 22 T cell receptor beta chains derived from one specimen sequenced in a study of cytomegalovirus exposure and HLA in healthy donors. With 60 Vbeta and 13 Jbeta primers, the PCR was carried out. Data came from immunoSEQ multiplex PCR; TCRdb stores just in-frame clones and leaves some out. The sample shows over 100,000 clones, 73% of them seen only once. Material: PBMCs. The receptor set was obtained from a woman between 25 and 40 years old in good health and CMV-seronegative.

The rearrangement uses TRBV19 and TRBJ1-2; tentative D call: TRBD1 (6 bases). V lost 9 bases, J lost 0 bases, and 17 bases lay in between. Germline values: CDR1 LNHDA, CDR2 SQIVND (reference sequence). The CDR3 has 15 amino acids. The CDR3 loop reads CASSGTTIANYGYTF. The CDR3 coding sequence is TGTGCCAGCTCCGGGACAACAATAGCTAACTATGGCTACACCTTC. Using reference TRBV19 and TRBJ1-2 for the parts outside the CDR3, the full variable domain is DGGITQSPKYLFRKEGQNVTLSCEQNLNHDAMYWYRQDPGQGLRLIYYSQIVNDFQKGDIAEGYSVSREKKESFPLTVTSAQKNPTAFYLCASSGTTIANYGYTFGSGTRLTVV.

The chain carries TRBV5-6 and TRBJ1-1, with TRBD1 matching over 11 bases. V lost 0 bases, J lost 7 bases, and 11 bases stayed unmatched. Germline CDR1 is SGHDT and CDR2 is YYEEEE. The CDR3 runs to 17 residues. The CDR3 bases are TGTGCCAGCAGCTTGGCCGAGGACAGGGGGCGTAGGGTTGAAGCTTTCTTT. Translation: CASSLAEDRGRRVEAFF.

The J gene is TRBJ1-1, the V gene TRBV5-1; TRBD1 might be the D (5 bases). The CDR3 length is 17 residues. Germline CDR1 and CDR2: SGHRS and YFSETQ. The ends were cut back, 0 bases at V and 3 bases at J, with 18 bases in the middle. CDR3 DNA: TGCGCCAGCAGCTTGGTTCCCCAGGGTAACCCGTACACTGAAGCTTTCTTT. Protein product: CASSLVPQGNPYTEAFF.

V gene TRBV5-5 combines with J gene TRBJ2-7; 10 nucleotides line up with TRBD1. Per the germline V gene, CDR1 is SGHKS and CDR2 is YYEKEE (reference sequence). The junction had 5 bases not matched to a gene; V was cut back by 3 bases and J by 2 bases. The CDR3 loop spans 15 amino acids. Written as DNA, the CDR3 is TGTGCCAGCAGCTGGACAGGGGGTGCCACCTACGAGCAGTACTTC. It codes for CASSWTGGATYEQYF.

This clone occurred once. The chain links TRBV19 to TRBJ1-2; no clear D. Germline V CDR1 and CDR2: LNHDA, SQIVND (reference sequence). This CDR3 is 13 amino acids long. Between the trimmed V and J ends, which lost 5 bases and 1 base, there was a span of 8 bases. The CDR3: CASSLRDNYGYTF. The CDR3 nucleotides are TGTGCCAGTAGTTTGAGGGATAACTATGGCTACACCTTC.

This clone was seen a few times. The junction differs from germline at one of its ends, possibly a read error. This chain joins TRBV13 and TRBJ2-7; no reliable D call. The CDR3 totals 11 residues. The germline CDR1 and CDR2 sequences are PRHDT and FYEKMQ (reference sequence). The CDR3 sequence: CASSNYSWIDF. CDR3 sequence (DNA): TGTGCCAGCAGCAACTACTCGTGGATAGACTTC.

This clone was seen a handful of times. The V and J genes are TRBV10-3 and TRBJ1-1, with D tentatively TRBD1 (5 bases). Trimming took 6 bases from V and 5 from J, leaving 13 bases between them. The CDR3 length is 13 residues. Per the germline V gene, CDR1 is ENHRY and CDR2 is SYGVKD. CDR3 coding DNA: TGTGCCATCAGCCCCGCGGGGGAAACTGAAGCTTTCTTT. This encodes CAISPAGETEAFF.

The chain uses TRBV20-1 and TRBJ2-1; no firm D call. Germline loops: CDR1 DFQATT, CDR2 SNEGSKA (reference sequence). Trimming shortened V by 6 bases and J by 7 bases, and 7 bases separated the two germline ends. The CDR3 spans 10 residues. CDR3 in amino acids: CSAGDNEQFF. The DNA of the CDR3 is TGCAGTGCCGGTGATAATGAGCAGTTCTTC.

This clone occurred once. This CDR3 is CASSLVTTDTQYF. The DNA of the CDR3 is TGTGCCAGCAGCTTAGTGACTACAGATACGCAGTATTTT. J is TRBJ2-3 and V is TRBV7-8; D uncertain. The length of the CDR3 is 13 residues. The germline V and J ends were trimmed by 1 base and 3 bases, with 5 bases remaining between them. The germline CDR1 and CDR2 sequences are SGHVS and FQNEAQ.

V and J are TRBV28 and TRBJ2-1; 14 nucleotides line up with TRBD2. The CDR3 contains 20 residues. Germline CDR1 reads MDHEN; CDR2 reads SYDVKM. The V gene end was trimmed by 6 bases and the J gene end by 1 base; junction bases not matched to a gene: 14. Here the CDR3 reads CASSPGTSGRNPQSYNEQFF. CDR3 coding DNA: TGTGCCAGCAGCCCCGGGACTAGCGGGAGAAACCCGCAGTCCTACAATGAGCAGTTCTTC.

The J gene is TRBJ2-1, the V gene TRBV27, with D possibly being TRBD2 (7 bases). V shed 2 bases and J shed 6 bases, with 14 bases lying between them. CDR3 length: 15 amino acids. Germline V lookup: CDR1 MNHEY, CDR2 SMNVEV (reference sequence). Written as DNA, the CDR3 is TGTGCCAGCAGTTTAGAAGGGAGGGGGGGCAATGAGCAGTTCTTC. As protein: CASSLEGRGGNEQFF.

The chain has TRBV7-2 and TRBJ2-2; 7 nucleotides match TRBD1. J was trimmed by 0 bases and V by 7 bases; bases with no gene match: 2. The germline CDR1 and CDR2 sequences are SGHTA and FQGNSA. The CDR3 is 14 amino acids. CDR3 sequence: CASTGGPNTGELFF. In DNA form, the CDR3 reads TGTGCCAGCACAGGGGGTCCGAACACCGGGGAGCTGTTTTTT.

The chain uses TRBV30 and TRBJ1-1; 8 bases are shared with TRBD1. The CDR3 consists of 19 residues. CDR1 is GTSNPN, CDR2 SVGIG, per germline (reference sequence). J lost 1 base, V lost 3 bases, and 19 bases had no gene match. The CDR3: CAWSAFPGQDLEGNTEAFF. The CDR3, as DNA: TGTGCCTGGAGCGCATTTCCGGGACAGGATTTGGAAGGGAACACTGAAGCTTTCTTT.

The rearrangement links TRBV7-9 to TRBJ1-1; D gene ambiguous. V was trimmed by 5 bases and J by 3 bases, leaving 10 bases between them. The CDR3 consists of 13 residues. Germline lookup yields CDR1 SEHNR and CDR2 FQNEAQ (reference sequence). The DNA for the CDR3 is TGTGCCAGCAGCGCGAGTGTTTACACTGAAGCTTTCTTT. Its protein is CASSASVYTEAFF.

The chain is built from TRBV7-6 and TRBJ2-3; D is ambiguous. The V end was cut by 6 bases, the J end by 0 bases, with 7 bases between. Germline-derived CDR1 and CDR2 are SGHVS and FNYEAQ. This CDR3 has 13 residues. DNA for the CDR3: TGTGCCAGCAGGTCTACTAGCACAGATACGCAGTATTTT. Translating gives CASRSTSTDTQYF.

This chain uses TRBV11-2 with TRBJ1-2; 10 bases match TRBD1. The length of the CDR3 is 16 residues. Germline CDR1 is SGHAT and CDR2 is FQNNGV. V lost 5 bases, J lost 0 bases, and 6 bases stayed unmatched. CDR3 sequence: CASSPAGTGANYGYTF. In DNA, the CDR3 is TGTGCCAGCAGCCCCGCAGGGACAGGGGCTAACTATGGCTACACCTTC.

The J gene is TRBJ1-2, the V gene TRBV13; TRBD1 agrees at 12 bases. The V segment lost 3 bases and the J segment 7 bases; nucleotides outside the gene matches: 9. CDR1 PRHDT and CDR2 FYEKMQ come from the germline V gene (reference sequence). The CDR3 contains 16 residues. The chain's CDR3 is CASSFRMGTGGCGYTF. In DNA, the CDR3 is TGTGCCAGCAGCTTTAGAATGGGGACAGGGGGCTGTGGCTACACCTTC. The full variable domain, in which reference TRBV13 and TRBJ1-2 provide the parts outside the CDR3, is AAGVIQSPRHLIKEKRETATLKCYPIPRHDTVYWYQQGPGQDPQFLISFYEKMQSDKGSIPDRFSAQQFSDYHSELNMSSLELGDSALYFCASSFRMGTGGCGYTFGSGTRLTVV.

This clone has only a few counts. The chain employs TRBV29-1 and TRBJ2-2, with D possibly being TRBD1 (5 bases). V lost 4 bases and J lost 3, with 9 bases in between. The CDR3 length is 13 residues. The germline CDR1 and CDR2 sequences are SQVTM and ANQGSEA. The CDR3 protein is CSVGTGYTGELFF. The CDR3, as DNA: TGCAGCGTTGGAACAGGTTACACCGGGGAGCTGTTTTTT.

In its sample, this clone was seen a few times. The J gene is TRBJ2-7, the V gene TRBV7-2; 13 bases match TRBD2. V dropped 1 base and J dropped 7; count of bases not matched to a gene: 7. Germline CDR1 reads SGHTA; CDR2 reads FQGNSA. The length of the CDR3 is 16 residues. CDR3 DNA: TGTGCCAGCAGCTTAGATGAGACTAGCGGGGGGAAGGAGCAGTACTTC. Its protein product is CASSLDETSGGKEQYF.

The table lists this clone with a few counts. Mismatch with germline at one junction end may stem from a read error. CDR3 protein: CASSEVSPTRELFF. The DNA for the CDR3 is TGTGCCAGCAGTGAAGTCAGTCCCACCCGGGAGCTGTTTTTT. The J gene is TRBJ2-2, the V gene TRBV6-1, with no clear D. The CDR3 spans 14 residues. The germline V gene encodes CDR1 MNHNS and CDR2 SASEGT.

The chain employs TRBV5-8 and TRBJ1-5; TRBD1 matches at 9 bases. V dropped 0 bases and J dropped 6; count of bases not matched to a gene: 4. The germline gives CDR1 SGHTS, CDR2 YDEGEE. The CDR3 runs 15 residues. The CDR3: CASSLGTGVVQPQHF. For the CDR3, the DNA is TGTGCCAGCAGCTTGGGGACAGGGGTGGTTCAGCCCCAGCATTTT.

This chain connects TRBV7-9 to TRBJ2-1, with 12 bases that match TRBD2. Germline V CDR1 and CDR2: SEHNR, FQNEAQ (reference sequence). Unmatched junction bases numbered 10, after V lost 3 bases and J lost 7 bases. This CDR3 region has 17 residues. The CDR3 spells CASSFRPLAGGNNEQFF. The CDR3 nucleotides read TGTGCCAGCAGCTTCCGCCCCCTAGCGGGAGGGAATAATGAGCAGTTCTTC. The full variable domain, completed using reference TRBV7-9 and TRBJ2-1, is DTGVSQNPRHKITKRGQNVTFRCDPISEHNRLYWYRQTLGQGPEFLTYFQNEAQLEKSRLLSDRFSAERPKGSFSTLEIQRTEQGDSAMYLCASSFRPLAGGNNEQFFGPGTRLTVL.